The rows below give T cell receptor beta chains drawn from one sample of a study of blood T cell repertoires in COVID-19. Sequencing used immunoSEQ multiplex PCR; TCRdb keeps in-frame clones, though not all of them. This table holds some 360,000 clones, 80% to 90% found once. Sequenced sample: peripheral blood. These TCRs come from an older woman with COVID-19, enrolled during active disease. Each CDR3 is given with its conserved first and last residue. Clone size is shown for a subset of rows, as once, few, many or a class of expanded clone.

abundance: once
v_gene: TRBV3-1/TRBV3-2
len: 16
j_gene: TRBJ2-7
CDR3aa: CASSLRGLAGGSEQYF

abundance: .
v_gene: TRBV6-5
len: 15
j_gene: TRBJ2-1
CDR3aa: CASSWGTGLYNEQFF

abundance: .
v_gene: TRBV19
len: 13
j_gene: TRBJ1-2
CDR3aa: CASSSGRTYGYTF

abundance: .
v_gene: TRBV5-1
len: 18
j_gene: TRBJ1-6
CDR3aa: CASSLWGPRSSYNSPLHF

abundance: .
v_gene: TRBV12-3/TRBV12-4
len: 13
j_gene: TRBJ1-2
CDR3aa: CASSFTRVEGYTF

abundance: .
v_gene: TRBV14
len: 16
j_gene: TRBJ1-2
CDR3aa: CASSQGPGQKSYGYTF

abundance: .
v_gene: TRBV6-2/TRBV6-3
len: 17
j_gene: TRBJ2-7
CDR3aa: CASSRIKSGGLTYEQYF

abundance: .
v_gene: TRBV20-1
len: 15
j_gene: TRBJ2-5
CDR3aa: CSASNLAGQGETQYF

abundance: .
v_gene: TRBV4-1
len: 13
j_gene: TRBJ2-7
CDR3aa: CASSPTGEASQYF

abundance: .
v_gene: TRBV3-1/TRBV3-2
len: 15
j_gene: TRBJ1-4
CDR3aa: CASSHGTAWNEKLFF

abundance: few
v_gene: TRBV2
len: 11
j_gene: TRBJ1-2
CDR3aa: CASSDRVSYTF

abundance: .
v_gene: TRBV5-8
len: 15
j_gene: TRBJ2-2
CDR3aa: CASSRGDMLSGELFF

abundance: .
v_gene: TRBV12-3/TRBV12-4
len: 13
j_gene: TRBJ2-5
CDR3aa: CASRLDWQETQYF

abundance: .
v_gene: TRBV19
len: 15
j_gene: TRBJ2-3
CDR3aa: CASSTTSGMTDTQYF

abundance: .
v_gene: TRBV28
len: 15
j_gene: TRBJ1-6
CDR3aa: CASSYRDRGNSPLHF

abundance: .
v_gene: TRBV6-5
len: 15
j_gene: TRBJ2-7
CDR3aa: CASRGGLPLSYEQYF

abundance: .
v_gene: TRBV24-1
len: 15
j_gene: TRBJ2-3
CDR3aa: CATSDAGDRTDTQYF

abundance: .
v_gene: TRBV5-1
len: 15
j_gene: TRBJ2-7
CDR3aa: CASSPTVAGGSEQYF

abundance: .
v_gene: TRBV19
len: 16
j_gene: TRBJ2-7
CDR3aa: CASSIDGGIPSYEQYF

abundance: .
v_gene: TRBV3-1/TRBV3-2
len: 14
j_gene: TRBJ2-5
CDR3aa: CASSRPATPGTQYF

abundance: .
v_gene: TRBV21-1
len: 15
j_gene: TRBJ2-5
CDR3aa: CASSKGEPRQETQYF

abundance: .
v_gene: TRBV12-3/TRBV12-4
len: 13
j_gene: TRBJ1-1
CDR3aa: CASLGQFTTEAFF

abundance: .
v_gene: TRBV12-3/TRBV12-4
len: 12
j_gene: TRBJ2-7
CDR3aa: CASSLVGDEQYF

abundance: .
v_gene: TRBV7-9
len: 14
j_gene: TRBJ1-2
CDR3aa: CASSSSGQVYGYTF

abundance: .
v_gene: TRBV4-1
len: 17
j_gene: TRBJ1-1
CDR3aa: CASSQDPTGARSTEAFF

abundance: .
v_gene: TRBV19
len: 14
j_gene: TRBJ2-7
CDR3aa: CASSSRAGAYEQYF

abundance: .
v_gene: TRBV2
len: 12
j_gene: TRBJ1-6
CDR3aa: CASSAQGVTLHF

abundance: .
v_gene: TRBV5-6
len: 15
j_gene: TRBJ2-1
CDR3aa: CASRFSSGGAEEQFF

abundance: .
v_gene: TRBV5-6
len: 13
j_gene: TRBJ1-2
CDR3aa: CASSSVGIEGYTF